The 9 T cell receptor beta chains below come from one sample, sequenced in a study of cytomegalovirus exposure and HLA in healthy donors. The PCR ran on 60 Vbeta and 13 Jbeta primers. Profiled with immunoSEQ multiplex PCR; TCRdb holds only in-frame clones, not every one. The table includes more than 150,000 clones, 65% to 85% detected once. The sample was PBMCs. The receptors derive from a woman in her thirties or forties in good health and CMV-seropositive.

V usage is TRBV5-1 and J usage is TRBJ2-5; TRBD2 is a possible D gene (5 bases). This CDR3 spans 17 amino acids. V was shortened by 2 bases and J by 4 bases, with 21 bases between the two germline ends. The germline gives CDR1 SGHRS, CDR2 YFSETQ. CDR3: CASSFPSMGSKAETQYF. CDR3 nucleotides: TGCGCCAGCAGCTTCCCCTCGATGGGGAGTAAGGCAGAGACCCAGTACTTC.

The V and J genes are TRBV21-1 and TRBJ2-1; TRBD1, as called in the table, went unchecked against the DNA. TRBV21-1 is recorded as a pseudogene. The CDR3 loop spans 20 amino acids. CDR3 amino acids: CASSKAPGQGGGFAYNEQFF. In DNA form, the CDR3 reads TGTGCCAGCAGCAAAGCGCCGGGACAGGGGGGAGGTTTCGCCTACAATGAGCAGTTCTTC.

This chain connects TRBV5-1 to TRBJ2-7, with 10 bases matching TRBD2. The junction had 3 bases not matched to a gene; V was cut back by 4 bases and J by 2 bases. The germline V gene encodes CDR1 SGHRS and CDR2 YFSETQ. The CDR3 loop spans 14 amino acids. The CDR3 protein is CASSVAGGTYEQYF. The CDR3 nucleotides read TGCGCCAGCAGCGTAGCGGGGGGAACCTACGAGCAGTACTTC.

This sequence joins TRBV7-8 and TRBJ2-7; possibly TRBD2 for D (7 bases). This CDR3 is 14 amino acids long. The V gene's germline CDR1 is SGHVS and CDR2 FQNEAQ. Between the trimmed V and J ends, which lost 5 bases and 13 bases, there was a span of 24 bases. CDR3 sequence reads: CASSPGLGGGTLYF. CDR3 coding DNA: TGTGCCAGCAGCCCAGGCTTGGGCGGGGGCACCCTTTACTTC.

J is TRBJ2-3 and V is TRBV27, with 9 bases lining up with TRBD1. After removal of 0 bases from V and 5 bases from J, the junction contained 6 bases not matched to a gene. The CDR3 totals 16 residues. Germline CDR1 reads MNHEY; CDR2 reads SMNVEV (reference sequence). The CDR3 loop is CASSLSPQGAVDTQYF. CDR3 DNA sequence: TGTGCCAGCAGTTTATCACCACAGGGGGCAGTAGATACGCAGTATTTT.

Only a few counts were recorded for this clone. The rearrangement joins TRBV11-2 to TRBJ1-1; perhaps TRBD1 as D (5 bases). Germline V lookup: CDR1 SGHAT, CDR2 FQNNGV. CDR3 size: 15 residues. V was trimmed by 4 bases and J by 4 bases, leaving 16 bases between them. The CDR3 DNA follows: TGTGCCAGCAGCTCCTTGCGGGGGAGATCCACTGAAGCTTTCTTT. It encodes CASSSLRGRSTEAFF.

The V call is TRBV10-3, the J call TRBJ1-1; D is unclear. CDR1 and CDR2 (germline): ENHRY, SYGVKD. Trimming pared 3 bases from V and 0 bases from J, leaving 8 bases between. The CDR3 runs 14 residues. The DNA of the CDR3 is TGTGCCATCAGTGACAGATCAATGAACACTGAAGCTTTCTTT. Its translation is CAISDRSMNTEAFF.

The rearrangement joins TRBV4-2 to TRBJ1-1; TRBD1 might be the D (5 bases). Per the germline V gene, CDR1 is LGHNA and CDR2 is YNFKEQ. Between the trimmed V and J ends, which lost 0 bases and 10 bases, there was a span of 6 bases. CDR3 length: 11 amino acids. The CDR3 DNA sequence: TGTGCCAGCAGCCAAGACAGGGCAGCTTTCTTT. This translates into CASSQDRAAFF.

This clone was counted between two and nine times. The chain recombines TRBV28 with TRBJ1-2; 8 bases map to TRBD1. The CDR3 is made up of 13 amino acids. Germline lookup yields CDR1 MDHEN and CDR2 SYDVKM. J lost 2 bases, V lost 6 bases, and 2 bases had no gene match. The CDR3 nucleotides are TGTGCCAGCAGAAGACAGGGGAACTATGGCTACACCTTC. Translated, it gives CASRRQGNYGYTF.